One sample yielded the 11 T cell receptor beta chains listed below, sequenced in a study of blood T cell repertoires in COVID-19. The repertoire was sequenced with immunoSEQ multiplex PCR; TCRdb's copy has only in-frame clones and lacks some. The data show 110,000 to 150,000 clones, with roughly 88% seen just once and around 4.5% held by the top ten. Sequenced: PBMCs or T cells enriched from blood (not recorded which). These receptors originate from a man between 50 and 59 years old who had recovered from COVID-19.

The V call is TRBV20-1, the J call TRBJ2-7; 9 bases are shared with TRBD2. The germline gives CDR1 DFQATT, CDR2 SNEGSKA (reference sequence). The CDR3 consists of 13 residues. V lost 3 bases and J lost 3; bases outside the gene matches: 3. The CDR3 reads CSASRREGYEQYF. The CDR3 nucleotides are TGCAGTGCTAGTCGGCGGGAGGGCTACGAGCAGTACTTC.

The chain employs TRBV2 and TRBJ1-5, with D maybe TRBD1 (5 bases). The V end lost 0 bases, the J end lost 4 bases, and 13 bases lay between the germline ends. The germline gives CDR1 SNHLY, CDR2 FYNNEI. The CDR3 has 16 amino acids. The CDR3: CASSEALTGGNQPQHF. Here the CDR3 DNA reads TGTGCCAGCAGTGAAGCGCTCACAGGTGGGAATCAGCCCCAGCATTTT.

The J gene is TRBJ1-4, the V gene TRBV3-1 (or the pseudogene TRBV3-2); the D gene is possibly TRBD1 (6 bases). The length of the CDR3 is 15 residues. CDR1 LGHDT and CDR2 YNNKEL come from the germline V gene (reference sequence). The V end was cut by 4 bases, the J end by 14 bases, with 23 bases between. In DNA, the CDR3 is TGTGCCAGCAGCCGGTCCGGGACACCCGATGAGGGGCTGTTTTTT. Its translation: CASSRSGTPDEGLFF.

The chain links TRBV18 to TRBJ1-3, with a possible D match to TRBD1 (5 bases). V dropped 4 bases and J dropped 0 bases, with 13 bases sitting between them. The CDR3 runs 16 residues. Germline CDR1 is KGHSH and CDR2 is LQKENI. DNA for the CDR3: TGTGCCAGCTCACTTTCCCCCCAGGGCTCTGGAAACACCATATATTTT. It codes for CASSLSPQGSGNTIYF.

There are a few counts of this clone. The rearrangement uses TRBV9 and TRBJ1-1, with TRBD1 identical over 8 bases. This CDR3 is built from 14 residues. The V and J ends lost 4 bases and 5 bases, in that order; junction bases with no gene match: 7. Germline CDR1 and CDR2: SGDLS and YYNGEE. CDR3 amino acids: CASSPQGVGTEAFF. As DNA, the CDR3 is TGTGCCAGCAGCCCACAGGGGGTCGGAACTGAAGCTTTCTTT.

The CDR3 nucleotides read TGTGCCAGCAGTTTATTCGGGGATAGCAATCAGCCCCAGCATTTT. This gives the protein CASSLFGDSNQPQHF. J is TRBJ1-5 and V is TRBV28; the D is unclear. This CDR3 contains 15 residues. Per the germline V gene, CDR1 is MDHEN and CDR2 is SYDVKM. V lost 1 base and J 0 bases, leaving 7 bases between the germline ends.

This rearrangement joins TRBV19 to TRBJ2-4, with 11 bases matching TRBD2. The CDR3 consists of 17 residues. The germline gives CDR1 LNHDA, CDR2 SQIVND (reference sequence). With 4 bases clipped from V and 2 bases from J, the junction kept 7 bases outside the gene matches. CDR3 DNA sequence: TGTGCCAGTAGTACCCAAGGGACTAGCGGACCCAAAAACATTCAGTACTTC. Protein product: CASSTQGTSGPKNIQYF.

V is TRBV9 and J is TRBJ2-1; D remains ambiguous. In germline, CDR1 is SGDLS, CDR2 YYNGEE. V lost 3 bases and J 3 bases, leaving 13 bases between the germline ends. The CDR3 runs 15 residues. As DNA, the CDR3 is TGTGCCAGCAGCGCCGGCGGAATATACTACAATGAGCAGTTCTTC. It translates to CASSAGGIYYNEQFF.

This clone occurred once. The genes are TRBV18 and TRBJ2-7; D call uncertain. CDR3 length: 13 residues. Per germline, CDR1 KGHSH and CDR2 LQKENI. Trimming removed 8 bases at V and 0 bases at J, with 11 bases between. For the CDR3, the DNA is TGTGCCAGCCGAGCGCCGAGCTCCTACGAGCAGTACTTC. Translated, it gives CASRAPSSYEQYF.

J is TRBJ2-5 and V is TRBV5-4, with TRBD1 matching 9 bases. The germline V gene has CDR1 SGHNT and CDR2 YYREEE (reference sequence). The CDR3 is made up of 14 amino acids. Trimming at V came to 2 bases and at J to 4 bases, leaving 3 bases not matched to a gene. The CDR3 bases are TGTGCCAGCAGCTTAGACAGGGGGTTAGAGACCCAGTACTTC. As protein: CASSLDRGLETQYF.

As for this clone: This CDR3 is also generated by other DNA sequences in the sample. The CDR3 region has the DNA TGTGCCACCAGTGATACGGGGGCAACTAATGAAAAACTGTTTTTT. Translated, it gives CATSDTGATNEKLFF. The chain joins TRBV24-1 to TRBJ1-4; TRBD1 might be the D (5 bases). Germline V lookup: CDR1 KGHDR, CDR2 SFDVKD. V gave up 3 bases and J gave up 0 bases, with 7 bases separating them. This CDR3 is built from 15 residues.